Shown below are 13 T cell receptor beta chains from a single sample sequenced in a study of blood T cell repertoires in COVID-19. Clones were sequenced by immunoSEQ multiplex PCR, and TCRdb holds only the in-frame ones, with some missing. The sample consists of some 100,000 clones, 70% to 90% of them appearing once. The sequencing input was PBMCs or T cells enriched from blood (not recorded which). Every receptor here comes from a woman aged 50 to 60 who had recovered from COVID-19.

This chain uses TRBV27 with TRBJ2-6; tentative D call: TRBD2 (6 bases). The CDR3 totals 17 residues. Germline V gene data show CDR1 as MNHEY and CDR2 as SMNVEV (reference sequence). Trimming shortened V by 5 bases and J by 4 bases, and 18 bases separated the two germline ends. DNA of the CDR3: TGTGCCAGCAGTCCCGGCAGGGCGGGGTGGGGGGCCAACGTCCTGACTTTC. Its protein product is CASSPGRAGWGANVLTF.

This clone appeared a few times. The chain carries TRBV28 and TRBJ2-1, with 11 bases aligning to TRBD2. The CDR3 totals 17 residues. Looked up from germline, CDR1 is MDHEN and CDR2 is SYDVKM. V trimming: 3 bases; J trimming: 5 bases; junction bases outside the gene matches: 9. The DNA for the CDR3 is TGTGCCAGCAGTTTCTGGATCCTAGCGGGAGGTGACAATGAGCAGTTCTTC. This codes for CASSFWILAGGDNEQFF.

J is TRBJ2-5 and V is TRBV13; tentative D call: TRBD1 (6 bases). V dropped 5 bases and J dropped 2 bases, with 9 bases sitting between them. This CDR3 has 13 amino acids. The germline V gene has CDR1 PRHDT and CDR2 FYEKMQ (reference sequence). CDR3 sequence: CASSRDRQETQYF. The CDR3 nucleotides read TGTGCCAGCAGCAGAGACAGGCAAGAGACCCAGTACTTC.

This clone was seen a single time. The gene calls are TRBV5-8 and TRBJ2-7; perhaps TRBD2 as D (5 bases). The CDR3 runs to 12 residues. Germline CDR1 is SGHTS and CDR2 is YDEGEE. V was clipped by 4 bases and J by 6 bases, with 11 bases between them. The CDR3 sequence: CASSVLAPEQYF. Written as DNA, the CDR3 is TGTGCCAGCAGCGTTCTAGCTCCCGAGCAGTACTTC.

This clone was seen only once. CDR3 sequence (DNA): TGTGCCATCAGTGACCAGGGGGACAATCAGCCCCAGCATTTT. Protein product: CAISDQGDNQPQHF. The chain joins TRBV10-3 to TRBJ1-5; 7 nucleotides agree with TRBD1. This CDR3 has 14 residues. Germline lookup yields CDR1 ENHRY and CDR2 SYGVKD. The J segment lost 3 bases and the V segment lost 3 bases, leaving 2 bases of the junction unmatched.

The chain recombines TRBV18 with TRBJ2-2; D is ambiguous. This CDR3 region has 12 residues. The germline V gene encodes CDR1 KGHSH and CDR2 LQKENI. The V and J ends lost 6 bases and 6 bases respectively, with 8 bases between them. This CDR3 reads CASSPTPGELFF. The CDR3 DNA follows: TGTGCCAGCTCGCCCACTCCCGGGGAGCTGTTTTTT.

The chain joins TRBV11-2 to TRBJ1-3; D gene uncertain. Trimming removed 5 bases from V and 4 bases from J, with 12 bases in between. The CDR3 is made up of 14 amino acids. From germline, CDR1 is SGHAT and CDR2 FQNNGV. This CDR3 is CASSPGKGGNTIYF. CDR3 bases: TGTGCCAGCAGCCCGGGGAAGGGAGGAAACACCATATATTTT.

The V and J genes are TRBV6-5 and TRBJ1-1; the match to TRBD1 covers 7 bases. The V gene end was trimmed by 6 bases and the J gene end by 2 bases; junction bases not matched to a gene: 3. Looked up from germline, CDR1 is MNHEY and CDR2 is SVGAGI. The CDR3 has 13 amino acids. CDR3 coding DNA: TGTGCCAGCAGGTACAGGGGCAACACTGAAGCTTTCTTT. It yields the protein CASRYRGNTEAFF.

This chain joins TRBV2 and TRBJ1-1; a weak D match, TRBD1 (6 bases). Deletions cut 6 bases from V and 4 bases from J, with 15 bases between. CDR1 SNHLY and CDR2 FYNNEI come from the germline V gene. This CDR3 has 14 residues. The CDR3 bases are TGTGCCAGCAGCCCCCGCGGGGGCAGCACTGAAGCTTTCTTT. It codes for CASSPRGGSTEAFF.

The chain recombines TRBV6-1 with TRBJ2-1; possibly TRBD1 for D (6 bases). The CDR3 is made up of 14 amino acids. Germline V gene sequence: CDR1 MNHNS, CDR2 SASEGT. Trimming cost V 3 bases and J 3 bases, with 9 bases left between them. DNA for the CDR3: TGTGCCAGCAGTGACGGGACATACTACAATGAGCAGTTCTTC. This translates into CASSDGTYYNEQFF.

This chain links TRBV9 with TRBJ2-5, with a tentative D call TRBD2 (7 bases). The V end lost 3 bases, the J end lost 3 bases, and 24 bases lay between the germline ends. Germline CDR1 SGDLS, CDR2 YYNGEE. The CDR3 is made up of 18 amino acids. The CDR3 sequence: CASSGEGDYHRRKETQYF. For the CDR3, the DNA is TGTGCCAGCAGCGGAGAGGGGGACTACCACAGGCGGAAAGAGACCCAGTACTTC.

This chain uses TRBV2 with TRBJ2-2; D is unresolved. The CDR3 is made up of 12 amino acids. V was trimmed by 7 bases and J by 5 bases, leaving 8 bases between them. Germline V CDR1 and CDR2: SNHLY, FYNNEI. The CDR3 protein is CASMKQTGELFF. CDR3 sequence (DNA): TGTGCCAGCATGAAGCAAACCGGGGAGCTGTTTTTT. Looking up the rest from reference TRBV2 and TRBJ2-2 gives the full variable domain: EPEVTQTPSHQVTQMGQEVILRCVPISNHLYFYWYRQILGQKVEFLVSFYNNEISEKSEIFDDQFSVERPDGSNFTLKIRSTKLEDSAMYFCASMKQTGELFFGEGSRLTVL.

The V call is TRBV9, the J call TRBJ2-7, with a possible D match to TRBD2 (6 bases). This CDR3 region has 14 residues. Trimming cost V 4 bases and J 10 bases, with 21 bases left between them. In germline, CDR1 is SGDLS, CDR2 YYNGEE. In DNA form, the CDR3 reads TGTGCCAGCAGCTCCATACCAGGGTGGGGGGAACAGTACTTC. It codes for CASSSIPGWGEQYF.